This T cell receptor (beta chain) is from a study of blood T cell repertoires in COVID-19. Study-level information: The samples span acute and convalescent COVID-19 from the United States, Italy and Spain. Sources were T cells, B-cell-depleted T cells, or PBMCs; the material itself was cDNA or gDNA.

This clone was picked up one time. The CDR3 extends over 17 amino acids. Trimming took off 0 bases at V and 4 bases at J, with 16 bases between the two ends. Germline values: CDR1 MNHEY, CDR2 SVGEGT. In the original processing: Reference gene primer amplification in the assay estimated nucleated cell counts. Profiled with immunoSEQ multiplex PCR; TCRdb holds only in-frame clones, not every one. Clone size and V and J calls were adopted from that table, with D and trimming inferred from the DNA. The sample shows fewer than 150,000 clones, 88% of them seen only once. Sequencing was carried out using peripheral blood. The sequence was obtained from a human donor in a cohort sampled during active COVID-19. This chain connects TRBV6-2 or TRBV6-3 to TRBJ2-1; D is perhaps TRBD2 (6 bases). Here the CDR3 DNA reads TGTGCCAGCAGTTACTCGAACTCCTTGCGGGGTTACAATGAGCAGTTCTTC. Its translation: CASSYSNSLRGYNEQFF.